The sequence of this T cell receptor (beta chain) was determined in a study of response to subunit inactivated influenza vaccine. Study results and limitations: Authors suggested few new T cells are recruited by each seasonal influenza vaccination.

One entry per CDR3 protein, called by TCRdb with MiXCR from the RT-PCR reads. Here the sample spans 540,000 or so distinct CDR3 sequences, under 15% being singletons. This clonotype was counted a few times. The antigen remains undetermined. Per the germline V gene, CDR1 is DFQATT and CDR2 is SNEGSKA (reference sequence). The germline V and J ends were trimmed by 2 bases and 0 bases, with 24 bases remaining between them. This CDR3 is built from 19 residues. This receptor was identified in a man aged 50 to 59 who received an inactivated influenza vaccine. This specimen was PBMCs from blood, taken about 40 days after vaccination. J is TRBJ2-3 and V is TRBV20-1; D perhaps matches TRBD2 (6 bases). The CDR3 loop is CSARCLPGSRGCSTDTQYF. CDR3 DNA: TGCAGTGCTAGATGCCTCCCCGGGAGTCGGGGATGTAGCACAGATACGCAGTATTTT.